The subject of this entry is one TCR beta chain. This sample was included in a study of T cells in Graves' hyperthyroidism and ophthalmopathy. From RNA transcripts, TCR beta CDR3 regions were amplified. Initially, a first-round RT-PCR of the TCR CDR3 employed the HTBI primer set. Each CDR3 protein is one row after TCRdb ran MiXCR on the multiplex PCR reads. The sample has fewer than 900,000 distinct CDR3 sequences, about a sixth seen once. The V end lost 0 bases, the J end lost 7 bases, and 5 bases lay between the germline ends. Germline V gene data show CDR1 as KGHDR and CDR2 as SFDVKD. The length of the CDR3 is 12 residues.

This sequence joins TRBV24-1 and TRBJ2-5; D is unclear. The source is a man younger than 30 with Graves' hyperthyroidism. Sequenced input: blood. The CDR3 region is CATSDLPGTQYF. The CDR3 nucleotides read TGTGCCACCAGTGATTTGCCCGGGACCCAGTACTTC.